Presented here are 32 T cell receptor beta chains from one specimen sequenced in a study of T cells after yellow fever vaccination. Using its own MiXCR run on the 5' RACE reads, TCRdb lists one record per CDR3 protein. The sample contains 450,000 to 550,000 distinct CDR3 sequences, roughly 21% of which appear only once. This specimen was PBMCs, taken 15 days after the yellow fever booster vaccination. These receptors came from a man in his thirties or forties who received the YFV17D yellow fever vaccine.

This clonotype has at least ten counts. The J gene is TRBJ1-1, the V gene TRBV12-3 or TRBV12-4; D might be TRBD1 (5 bases). V was cut by 0 bases and J by 1 base, with 9 bases left in between. The CDR3 runs to 15 residues. The CDR3 DNA sequence: TGTGCCAGCAGTTTAGCGGGGACGGGGAACACTGAAGCTTTCTTT. It codes for CASSLAGTGNTEAFF.

This clonotype occurred a few times. V and J are TRBV4-3 and TRBJ2-7, with D perhaps matching TRBD1 (6 bases). V was pared by 0 bases and J by 0 bases, with 12 bases between. Per germline, CDR1 LGHNA and CDR2 YSLEER. This CDR3 is built from 16 residues. In DNA, the CDR3 is TGCGCCAGCAGCCAAGAGGAACAGGGAAGCTCCTACGAGCAGTACTTC. Translating it yields CASSQEEQGSSYEQYF.

The V call is TRBV20-1, the J call TRBJ2-2; 7 bases line up with TRBD1. J was trimmed by 0 bases and V by 1 base; bases with no gene match: 8. The CDR3 is 17 amino acids. Germline V gene lookup returns CDR1 DFQATT and CDR2 SNEGSKA (reference sequence). The CDR3 DNA is TGCAGTGCTAGAGTTACCGGGACAGCAGCGAACACCGGGGAGCTGTTTTTT. It yields the protein CSARVTGTAANTGELFF.

This clonotype has only a few counts. This CDR3 reads CATSRVGQPQHF. The CDR3 bases are TGTGCCACCAGCAGAGTTGGTCAGCCCCAGCATTTT. The V and J genes are TRBV15 and TRBJ1-5; D call uncertain. V lost 1 base to trimming and J lost 6 bases, with 4 bases between them. Germline assignment: CDR1 LNHNV and CDR2 YYDKDF (reference sequence). The CDR3 has 12 residues.

The chain joins TRBV2 to TRBJ1-5; 7 bases match TRBD1. This CDR3 is 14 amino acids long. The V and J ends lost 5 bases and 4 bases, in that order; junction bases with no gene match: 5. Germline CDR1 is SNHLY and CDR2 is FYNNEI. The CDR3, as DNA: TGTGCCAGCAGTCAGACAGGGCGTAATCAGCCCCAGCATTTT. This gives the protein CASSQTGRNQPQHF.

The V and J genes are TRBV12-3 or TRBV12-4 and TRBJ2-3; perhaps TRBD2 as D (6 bases). The CDR3 is 14 amino acids. The germline V and J ends were trimmed by 2 bases and 8 bases, with 14 bases remaining between them. Written as DNA, the CDR3 is TGTGCCAGCAGTTTAACGGGAGACGGGGTTACGCAGTATTTT. Translating it yields CASSLTGDGVTQYF.

This chain uses TRBV7-2 with TRBJ2-6; D ambiguous. Germline V gene data show CDR1 as SGHTA and CDR2 as FQGNSA. The V end lost 5 bases, the J end lost 0 bases, and 11 bases lay between the germline ends. CDR3 length equals 16 residues. CDR3 loop: CASSPQGSSGANVLTF. The DNA of the CDR3 is TGTGCCAGCAGCCCCCAAGGTAGCTCTGGGGCCAACGTCCTGACTTTC.

V usage is TRBV2 and J usage is TRBJ2-1; 7 bases fit TRBD1. Looked up from germline, CDR1 is SNHLY and CDR2 is FYNNEI. The CDR3 covers 13 residues. V lost 5 bases, J lost 7 bases, and 5 bases stayed unmatched. Here the CDR3 reads CASSIQGRNEQFF. Here the CDR3 DNA reads TGTGCCAGCAGTATACAGGGGAGAAATGAGCAGTTCTTC.

The gene calls are TRBV20-1 and TRBJ2-7, with D tentatively TRBD1 (5 bases). CDR1 is DFQATT and CDR2 is SNEGSKA in the germline V gene (reference sequence). CDR3 length: 14 residues. Trimming took 4 bases from V and 4 from J, leaving 17 bases between them. CDR3 protein: CSAIQPQGFYEQYF. CDR3 in DNA: TGCAGTGCTATACAACCGCAGGGTTTTTACGAGCAGTACTTC.

The rearrangement uses TRBV10-3 and TRBJ1-6; TRBD1 is a possible D gene (5 bases). Looked up from germline, CDR1 is ENHRY and CDR2 is SYGVKD. Trimming took 5 bases from V and 8 from J, leaving 10 bases between them. CDR3 length: 13 amino acids. The CDR3 reads CAISPGTDSPLHF. Here the CDR3 DNA reads TGTGCCATCAGTCCAGGGACGGATTCACCCCTCCACTTT.

In this sample, this clonotype turned up many times. The gene calls are TRBV7-2 and TRBJ2-1, with TRBD2 matching 7 bases. V dropped 1 base and J dropped 4; count of bases not matched to a gene: 7. The germline CDR1 and CDR2 sequences are SGHTA and FQGNSA. The CDR3 totals 16 residues. The CDR3 sequence: CASSLGEGPRYNEQFF. The CDR3 bases are TGTGCCAGCAGCTTAGGGGAGGGACCCCGTTACAATGAGCAGTTCTTC.

This chain connects TRBV10-1 to TRBJ2-3; no reliable D call. Looked up from germline, CDR1 is WNHNN and CDR2 is SYGVQD (reference sequence). The V gene lost 2 bases and the J gene lost 1 base, with 16 bases spanning the gap. The CDR3 is 17 amino acids. This chain's CDR3 is CASSEDDFLTGTDTQYF. As DNA, the CDR3 is TGCGCCAGCAGTGAGGACGACTTCTTAACTGGCACAGATACGCAGTATTTT.

V and J are TRBV7-7 and TRBJ1-5, with 10 nucleotides matching TRBD1. CDR3 length: 16 amino acids. Looked up from germline, CDR1 is SSHAT and CDR2 is FNYEAQ (reference sequence). V lost 4 bases to trimming and J lost 2 bases; unmatched junction nucleotides: 5. CDR3 sequence (DNA): TGTGCCAGCAGCTCGGACAGGGGGGTATGCAATCAGCCCCAGCATTTT. Amino acid sequence: CASSSDRGVCNQPQHF. Filled out from reference TRBV7-7 and TRBJ1-5, the complete variable domain reads GAGVSQSPRYKVTKRGQDVTLRCDPISSHATLYWYQQALGQGPEFLTYFNYEAQPDKSGLPSDRFSAERPEGSISTLTIQRTEQRDSAMYRCASSSDRGVCNQPQHFGDGTRLSIL.

This clonotype was observed a few times. J is TRBJ2-3 and V is TRBV7-2; 7 positions agree with TRBD1. The CDR3 is 14 residues long. V dropped 5 bases and J dropped 4; count of bases not matched to a gene: 6. Germline CDR1 reads SGHTA; CDR2 reads FQGNSA. CDR3 nucleotides: TGTGCCAGCAGCCTAGGACAGGTCCCAGATACGCAGTATTTT. Protein product: CASSLGQVPDTQYF.

The gene calls are TRBV11-3 and TRBJ2-1, with D tentatively TRBD2 (6 bases). Germline assignment: CDR1 SGHNT and CDR2 YENEEA. There are 13 residues in the CDR3. Deletions cut 3 bases from V and 9 bases from J, with 12 bases between. The CDR3 region is CASSFGSGLEQFF. CDR3 nucleotides: TGTGCCAGCAGCTTTGGTTCGGGACTTGAGCAGTTCTTC. Looking up the rest from reference TRBV11-3 and TRBJ2-1 gives the full variable domain: EAGVVQSPRYKIIEKKQPVAFWCNPISGHNTLYWYLQNLGQGPELLIRYENEEAVDDSQLPKDRFSAERLKGVDSTLKIQPAELGDSAVYLCASSFGSGLEQFFGPGTRLTVL.

This clonotype has more than one count but fewer than ten. J is TRBJ2-7 and V is TRBV7-9, with 8 positions matching TRBD1. The CDR3 runs 15 residues. J lost 3 bases, V lost 1 base, and 5 bases had no gene match. Germline values: CDR1 SEHNR, CDR2 FQNEAQ (reference sequence). This CDR3 reads CASSLGTGTHYEQYF. The CDR3 coding sequence is TGTGCCAGCAGCTTAGGGACAGGGACCCACTACGAGCAGTACTTC.

This clonotype has only a few counts. The chain carries TRBV5-1 and TRBJ2-3; either TRBD1 or TRBD2 may fit D (5 bases each). The length of the CDR3 is 13 residues. V was cut by 3 bases and J by 4 bases, with 9 bases left in between. The germline CDR1 and CDR2 sequences are SGHRS and YFSETQ. The CDR3 protein is CASSWGSADTQYF. DNA of the CDR3: TGCGCCAGCAGCTGGGGGAGCGCAGATACGCAGTATTTT.

This clonotype showed up just once. V gene TRBV7-2 combines with J gene TRBJ2-5; TRBD2 agrees at 10 bases. After removal of 4 bases from V and 9 bases from J, the junction contained 11 bases not matched to a gene. Germline V CDR1 and CDR2: SGHTA, FQGNSA. The CDR3 runs to 15 residues. The chain's CDR3 is CASSSGTSAPVPQYF. CDR3 DNA sequence: TGTGCCAGCAGCTCCGGGACTAGCGCCCCCGTTCCCCAGTACTTC.

This clonotype occurred a few times. This chain uses TRBV7-2 with TRBJ2-7; D is perhaps TRBD2 (5 bases). There are 15 residues in the CDR3. The ends were cut back, 1 base at V and 3 bases at J, with 13 bases in the middle. CDR1 is SGHTA and CDR2 is FQGNSA in the germline V gene. The CDR3 loop is CASSLDSGSYYEQYF. As DNA, the CDR3 is TGTGCCAGCAGCTTAGACAGCGGCAGTTACTACGAGCAGTACTTC.

At least ten counts were recorded for this clonotype. The J gene is TRBJ2-7, the V gene TRBV12-3 or TRBV12-4; D is possibly TRBD2 (5 bases). V was pared by 3 bases and J by 6 bases, with 12 bases between. This CDR3 is built from 13 residues. CDR3 region: CASSLVGVGEQYF. CDR3 DNA sequence: TGTGCCAGCAGTTTGGTGGGAGTTGGCGAGCAGTACTTC.

A few counts support this clonotype. J is TRBJ1-5 and V is TRBV7-2; TRBD1 aligns across 9 bases. Trimming at V came to 4 bases and at J to 7 bases, leaving 11 bases not matched to a gene. CDR3 length: 16 residues. CDR1 and CDR2 (germline): SGHTA, FQGNSA. The CDR3 nucleotides are TGTGCCAGCAGCTCCGCCCCGGACAGGGGTGGACAGCCCCAGCATTTT. Protein sequence: CASSSAPDRGGQPQHF.

The sample holds a few counts of this clonotype. The genes are TRBV6-2 or TRBV6-3 and TRBJ2-1, with D possibly TRBD1 on 5 matching bases. The CDR3 loop spans 15 amino acids. Germline loops: CDR1 MNHEY, CDR2 SVGEGT. The germline V and J ends were trimmed by 6 bases and 3 bases, with 15 bases remaining between them. This CDR3 reads CASSLDRHYYNEQFF. The CDR3 region has the DNA TGTGCCAGCAGCCTCGACAGACATTACTACAATGAGCAGTTCTTC.

This clonotype turned up a few times. The rearrangement uses TRBV28 and TRBJ2-2, with 8 bases that match TRBD1. The germline gives CDR1 MDHEN, CDR2 SYDVKM. This CDR3 contains 16 residues. Trimming at V came to 6 bases and at J to 1 base, leaving 7 bases not matched to a gene. CDR3 DNA sequence: TGTGCCAGCAGCCCTCTGACAGGGGAGAACACCGGGGAGCTGTTTTTT. It encodes CASSPLTGENTGELFF.

The chain links TRBV14 to TRBJ2-6; TRBD2 aligns across 7 bases. The V gene end was trimmed by 4 bases and the J gene end by 2 bases; junction bases not matched to a gene: 5. Germline V gives CDR1 SGHDN, CDR2 FVKESK. The CDR3 extends over 16 amino acids. As DNA, the CDR3 is TGTGCCAGCAGCCGGGCGCGGGAGACTGGGGCCAACGTCCTGACTTTC. Its translation: CASSRARETGANVLTF.

This clonotype was recorded a few times. V gene TRBV5-6 combines with J gene TRBJ2-7; tentative D call: TRBD2 (6 bases). V lost 5 bases to trimming and J lost 0 bases, with 12 bases between them. The CDR3 has 14 amino acids. CDR1 is SGHDT and CDR2 is YYEEEE in the germline V gene. The CDR3 protein is CASRTRTNSYEQYF. The CDR3 DNA follows: TGTGCCAGCAGGACTAGAACAAACTCCTACGAGCAGTACTTC.

V is TRBV20-1 and J is TRBJ1-2, with TRBD1 as a possible D gene (5 bases). Germline V gene lookup returns CDR1 DFQATT and CDR2 SNEGSKA (reference sequence). V was shortened by 6 bases and J by 5 bases, with 16 bases between the two germline ends. This CDR3 spans 13 amino acids. The CDR3 nucleotides read TGCAGTGCCCAACCCATAGGGACTTATGGCTACACCTTC. Protein: CSAQPIGTYGYTF.

The rearrangement uses TRBV20-1 and TRBJ2-1, with no clear D. CDR1 and CDR2 from the germline V gene are DFQATT and SNEGSKA (reference sequence). There are 14 residues in the CDR3. V lost 1 base and J 7 bases, leaving 14 bases between the germline ends. The CDR3 DNA reads TGCAGTGCTAGAGGACGAGCAACGGTGAATGAGCAGTTCTTC. Translation: CSARGRATVNEQFF.

V is TRBV28 and J is TRBJ1-1; D is ambiguous. The CDR3 is 12 residues long. Germline V lookup: CDR1 MDHEN, CDR2 SYDVKM. V lost 3 bases to trimming and J lost 10 bases, with 12 bases between them. DNA for the CDR3: TGTGCCAGCAGTTTTCCCCTTTCTGGAGCTTTCTTT. Translation: CASSFPLSGAFF.

V is TRBV7-2 and J is TRBJ1-5, with D possibly matching TRBD1 (6 bases). V was cut by 3 bases and J by 3 bases, with 9 bases left in between. This CDR3 is 14 amino acids long. Germline V CDR1 and CDR2: SGHTA, FQGNSA. This CDR3 is CASSFGQNNQPQHF. The DNA of the CDR3 is TGTGCCAGCAGCTTTGGACAGAACAATCAGCCCCAGCATTTT.

The rearrangement links TRBV7-9 to TRBJ2-5; 7 bases match TRBD1. This CDR3 contains 15 residues. The V gene end was trimmed by 7 bases and the J gene end by 2 bases; junction bases not matched to a gene: 10. Germline V gene data show CDR1 as SEHNR and CDR2 as FQNEAQ (reference sequence). This CDR3 is CASNPGQRNQETQYF. In DNA form, the CDR3 reads TGTGCCAGCAATCCGGGACAGAGAAATCAAGAGACCCAGTACTTC.

This clonotype came up a few times. V is TRBV6-5 and J is TRBJ1-2; TRBD1 matches 7 bases. Germline V CDR1 and CDR2: MNHEY, SVGAGI. J lost 6 bases, V lost 0 bases, and 16 bases had no gene match. The CDR3 is made up of 18 amino acids. The CDR3 DNA sequence: TGTGCCAGCAGTTACTCGATTGGTGGAAGTGGAGGGGGCGATGGCTACACCTTC. It translates to CASSYSIGGSGGGDGYTF.

The chain has TRBV19 and TRBJ2-5; 8 bases agree with TRBD2. V shed 5 bases, J shed 5 bases, and the junction held 10 bases outside the gene matches. Germline V gene data show CDR1 as LNHDA and CDR2 as SQIVND (reference sequence). This CDR3 region has 15 residues. The CDR3 sequence: CASSVPGLGWETQYF. CDR3 bases: TGTGCCAGTAGTGTACCGGGACTAGGCTGGGAGACCCAGTACTTC.